These 31 T cell receptor beta chains were sequenced from one sample in a study of shared clonotypes between healthy human individuals. Data came from immunoSEQ multiplex PCR; TCRdb stores just in-frame clones and leaves some out. The repertoire includes about 110,000 clones, 55% to 70% of them detected once, and about 24% sits in the top ten. Sequencing was carried out using memory CD8+ T cells sorted from blood. Subset noted: CD45RO+ cells pooled with CCR7-negative TemRA cells. The receptors derive from a woman aged 25 to 39 in good health.

This chain joins TRBV23-1 and TRBJ2-7, with 7 nucleotides matching TRBD1. TRBV23-1 falls under the ORF class, with uncertain function. The CDR3 totals 15 residues. V trimming: 6 bases; J trimming: 5 bases; junction bases outside the gene matches: 13. In nucleotides, the CDR3 is TGCGCCAGCAGAGGAGACAGGGACCATCTCCACGAGCAGTACTTC. Encoded protein: CASRGDRDHLHEQYF.

The chain uses TRBV5-5 and TRBJ1-2, with 8 bases aligning to TRBD1. CDR1 SGHKS and CDR2 YYEKEE come from the germline V gene (reference sequence). Trimming cost V 4 bases and J 7 bases; bases outside gene matches: 15. CDR3 length: 16 amino acids. CDR3 loop: CASSLQRGQGARGYTF. The CDR3 nucleotides are TGTGCCAGCAGCCTCCAACGTGGTCAGGGGGCACGTGGCTACACCTTC.

This clone turned up a few times. The rearrangement links TRBV5-1 to TRBJ2-7, with D unresolved. CDR3 length equals 13 residues. CDR1 and CDR2 (germline): SGHRS, YFSETQ. V was shortened by 4 bases and J by 3 bases, with 11 bases between the two germline ends. The CDR3 reads CASSVGSYYEQYF. Written as DNA, the CDR3 is TGCGCCAGCAGCGTCGGGTCTTACTACGAGCAGTACTTC.

This clone was seen only a few times. This sequence joins TRBV5-8 and TRBJ2-5; 12 positions match TRBD2. From germline, CDR1 is SGHTS and CDR2 YDEGEE. With V trimmed by 4 bases and J by 2 bases, 6 bases remained unmatched. The CDR3 consists of 16 residues. The CDR3 coding sequence is TGTGCCAGCAGCCGCGGGACTAGCGGGTTACAAGAGACCCAGTACTTC. Its translation is CASSRGTSGLQETQYF.

V is TRBV5-1 and J is TRBJ2-1; D is ambiguous. Germline CDR1 SGHRS, CDR2 YFSETQ. CDR3 length: 15 residues. Trimming stripped 0 bases from V and 6 bases from J, with 13 bases between. The CDR3 protein is CASSLDTRIGNEQFF. In DNA form, the CDR3 reads TGCGCCAGCAGCTTGGACACCCGTATAGGCAATGAGCAGTTCTTC.

This clone has just one count. The CDR3 bases are TGTGCCAGCAGAATTAGACTAGACTCCTACGAGCAGTACTTC. Its protein product is CASRIRLDSYEQYF. This rearrangement joins TRBV6-1 to TRBJ2-7; tentative D call: TRBD2 (6 bases). The CDR3 loop spans 14 amino acids. Trimming removed 6 bases at V and 0 bases at J, with 12 bases between. Per the germline V gene, CDR1 is MNHNS and CDR2 is SASEGT.

The chain joins TRBV4-2 to TRBJ2-5; weak D call: TRBD2 (5 bases). The end of the DNA is better explained by TRBJ2-7, so the J call may be wrong. Per the germline V gene, CDR1 is LGHNA and CDR2 is YNFKEQ. The CDR3 is 17 residues long. The CDR3 region is CASSQLPERPGPYEQYF. CDR3 DNA: TGTGCCAGCAGCCAACTCCCAGAGCGGCCAGGTCCCTACGAGCAGTACTTC.

The rearrangement joins TRBV28 to TRBJ2-7, with 14 bases identical to TRBD2. This CDR3 comprises 15 residues. Looked up from germline, CDR1 is MDHEN and CDR2 is SYDVKM. V was clipped by 7 bases and J by 7 bases; unmatched bases: 9. For the CDR3, the DNA is TGTGCCAGCACTGCCATGGGACTAGCGGGAGATGAGCAGTACTTC. Translating it yields CASTAMGLAGDEQYF.

The J gene is TRBJ2-2, the V gene TRBV7-3; D remains ambiguous. The length of the CDR3 is 14 residues. Germline loops: CDR1 SGHTA, CDR2 FQGTGA. V dropped 5 bases and J dropped 3 bases, with 10 bases sitting between them. The DNA of the CDR3 is TGTGCCAGCAGCCCTCGATCCTACACCGGGGAGCTGTTTTTT. Protein sequence: CASSPRSYTGELFF.

The chain is built from TRBV6-4 and TRBJ2-3, with TRBD2 matching 7 bases. Germline CDR1 and CDR2: MRHNA and SNTAGT. The length of the CDR3 is 15 residues. Trimming took 8 bases from V and 2 from J; bases not matched to a gene: 10. CDR3 region: CASARSGTFTDTQYF. In DNA, the CDR3 is TGTGCCAGCGCCAGAAGCGGGACGTTCACAGATACGCAGTATTTT.

This clone was seen a handful of times. The rearrangement uses TRBV6-1 and TRBJ1-1, with a possible D match to TRBD1 (6 bases). The CDR3 contains 15 residues. The germline V gene has CDR1 MNHNS and CDR2 SASEGT. The V and J ends lost 3 bases and 4 bases respectively, with 15 bases between them. The CDR3 loop is CASSEREEGGTEAFF. In nucleotides, the CDR3 is TGTGCCAGCAGTGAGCGGGAGGAGGGGGGCACTGAAGCTTTCTTT.

The chain is built from TRBV7-9 and TRBJ2-2, with 7 positions matching TRBD2. This CDR3 contains 15 residues. The germline V gene has CDR1 SEHNR and CDR2 FQNEAQ (reference sequence). V lost 8 bases, J lost 2 bases, and 8 bases stayed unmatched. The CDR3 DNA reads TGTGCCAGCCCCCCCCAGCGGGAAAACACCGGGGAGCTGTTTTTT. It is translated as CASPPQRENTGELFF.

This chain joins TRBV5-8 and TRBJ1-5; unclear D gene. V lost 0 bases to trimming and J lost 5 bases, with 6 bases between them. Germline loops: CDR1 SGHTS, CDR2 YDEGEE. This CDR3 is 13 amino acids long. The CDR3 loop is CASSLGLHQPQHF. For the CDR3, the DNA is TGTGCCAGCAGCTTGGGACTTCATCAGCCCCAGCATTTT.

J is TRBJ1-5 and V is TRBV5-6; D remains unclear. Looked up from germline, CDR1 is SGHDT and CDR2 is YYEEEE. The CDR3 totals 13 residues. The V end lost 2 bases, the J end lost 5 bases, and 8 bases lay between the germline ends. CDR3 nucleotide sequence: TGTGCCAGCAGCTTTCGACTAGATCAGCCCCAGCATTTT. It encodes CASSFRLDQPQHF.

The J gene is TRBJ2-4, the V gene TRBV25-1; TRBD2 matches 11 bases. Germline loops: CDR1 MGHDK, CDR2 SYGVNS. The CDR3 consists of 17 residues. The J segment lost 4 bases and the V segment lost 1 base, leaving 6 bases of the junction unmatched. The CDR3 loop is CASSESVSGGAKNIQYF. In nucleotides, the CDR3 is TGTGCCAGCAGTGAATCAGTTAGCGGGGGGGCTAAAAACATTCAGTACTTC.

V and J are TRBV29-1 and TRBJ2-7; D is uncertain. The CDR3 runs 10 residues. V was cut by 4 bases and J by 5 bases, with 6 bases left in between. Per the germline V gene, CDR1 is SQVTM and CDR2 is ANQGSEA. The CDR3 protein is CSVVTDEQYF. CDR3 DNA sequence: TGCAGCGTTGTAACGGACGAGCAGTACTTC.

The CDR3 sequence: CASSLDIAREQYF. The CDR3 DNA is TGTGCCAGCAGCTTAGATATAGCTCGTGAGCAGTACTTC. The chain has TRBV7-2 and TRBJ2-7; unclear D gene. The germline V gene has CDR1 SGHTA and CDR2 FQGNSA. V lost 1 base to trimming and J lost 7 bases, with 11 bases between them. This CDR3 comprises 13 residues.

The chain employs TRBV7-9 and TRBJ1-2; 12 bases map to TRBD1. The V gene's germline CDR1 is SEHNR and CDR2 FQNEAQ (reference sequence). Trimming took 5 bases from V and 5 from J; bases not matched to a gene: 9. This CDR3 is built from 16 residues. This CDR3 reads CASSPRRGQGAYGYTF. CDR3 coding DNA: TGTGCCAGCAGCCCCCGCCGGGGACAGGGGGCTTATGGCTACACCTTC.

The CDR3 sequence: CASRDTEPYEQYF. CDR3 nucleotides: TGTGCCAGCAGGGACACTGAGCCCTACGAGCAGTACTTC. The V gene is TRBV2, the J gene TRBJ2-7; D might be TRBD1 (5 bases). The germline V gene encodes CDR1 SNHLY and CDR2 FYNNEI. Trimming cost V 6 bases and J 2 bases, with 11 bases left between them. CDR3 length: 13 residues.

The V call is TRBV6-5, the J call TRBJ2-7; D possibly matches TRBD1 or TRBD2 (5 bases each). The germline V gene has CDR1 MNHEY and CDR2 SVGAGI. Trimming shortened V by 0 bases and J by 2 bases, and 8 bases separated the two germline ends. The CDR3 extends over 14 amino acids. The CDR3 sequence is CASSYSQGPYEQYF. In DNA form, the CDR3 reads TGTGCCAGCAGTTACTCCCAGGGACCCTACGAGCAGTACTTC.

The chain carries TRBV27 and TRBJ1-1, with a tentative D call TRBD1 (6 bases). V was trimmed by 0 bases and J by 4 bases, leaving 9 bases between them. Germline V lookup: CDR1 MNHEY, CDR2 SMNVEV (reference sequence). CDR3 length: 14 amino acids. The CDR3 loop is CASSLSRGGTEAFF. CDR3 coding DNA: TGTGCCAGCAGTTTATCCAGGGGCGGCACTGAAGCTTTCTTT.

The sample holds one count of this clone. This chain joins TRBV28 and TRBJ2-4, with 7 bases lining up with TRBD2. J lost 2 bases, V lost 6 bases, and 7 bases had no gene match. Per germline, CDR1 MDHEN and CDR2 SYDVKM. The CDR3 runs 15 residues. Written as DNA, the CDR3 is TGTGCCAGCAGGGGAGGGATGACATCCAAAAACATTCAGTACTTC. Translating it yields CASRGGMTSKNIQYF.

The chain links TRBV9 to TRBJ2-3; TRBD2 agrees at 11 bases. The CDR3 has 17 amino acids. Germline V gene sequence: CDR1 SGDLS, CDR2 YYNGEE. V was clipped by 1 base and J by 3 bases; unmatched bases: 7. The CDR3 reads CASSVSSGRVPTDTQYF. CDR3 DNA: TGTGCCAGCAGCGTAAGTAGCGGGAGGGTCCCGACAGATACGCAGTATTTT.

This rearrangement joins TRBV27 to TRBJ2-1; D is ambiguous. CDR3 length equals 14 residues. The V end was cut by 4 bases, the J end by 9 bases, with 16 bases between. CDR1 is MNHEY, CDR2 SMNVEV, per germline (reference sequence). The CDR3 reads CASSSTPRWAEQFF. Written as DNA, the CDR3 is TGTGCCAGCAGTTCCACGCCTAGATGGGCTGAGCAGTTCTTC.

J is TRBJ2-7 and V is TRBV5-1; 7 nucleotides align to TRBD2. CDR1 SGHRS and CDR2 YFSETQ come from the germline V gene. CDR3 length: 14 amino acids. Trimming removed 0 bases from V and 7 bases from J; junction bases left unmatched: 7. In DNA, the CDR3 is TGCGCCAGCAGCTTGGGACTAGCCGAGGGAGAGCAGTACTTC. Its translation is CASSLGLAEGEQYF.

The chain recombines TRBV5-1 with TRBJ2-7; tentative D call: TRBD2 (6 bases). Germline V lookup: CDR1 SGHRS, CDR2 YFSETQ. V was pared by 0 bases and J by 4 bases, with 17 bases between. CDR3 length: 16 residues. In DNA, the CDR3 is TGCGCCAGCAGCTTGGACGTCTGGCGGAGGGGTTACGAGCAGTACTTC. This translates into CASSLDVWRRGYEQYF.

For the CDR3, the DNA is TGTGCCAGCAGTCCGGACGGACTCTACGAGCAGTACTTC. The encoded protein is CASSPDGLYEQYF. The chain carries TRBV28 and TRBJ2-5; possibly TRBD2 for D (5 bases). The last part of the DNA fits TRBJ2-7 better; the J call may be wrong. CDR1 is MDHEN and CDR2 is SYDVKM in the germline V gene. The CDR3 has 13 residues.

This clone was picked up a small number of times. This chain connects TRBV2 to TRBJ1-2; the D gene is possibly TRBD1 (5 bases). CDR1 SNHLY and CDR2 FYNNEI come from the germline V gene. This CDR3 is 14 amino acids long. Trimming cost V 6 bases and J 6 bases, with 17 bases left between them. The CDR3 loop is CASRGLLYENGYTF. The CDR3 bases are TGTGCCAGCAGGGGGCTACTGTATGAGAATGGCTACACCTTC.

This clone was seen more than once but under ten times. The V gene is TRBV4-1, the J gene TRBJ2-1, with D possibly matching TRBD2 (7 bases). The CDR3 spans 17 residues. Germline V gene data show CDR1 as MGHRA and CDR2 as YSYEKL. V was pared by 1 base and J by 7 bases, with 20 bases between. In DNA, the CDR3 is TGCGCCAGCAGCCAAGCCGAAGGGGGAGGGCCGATGAATGAGCAGTTCTTC. Protein sequence: CASSQAEGGGPMNEQFF.

The chain couples TRBV7-9 to TRBJ2-7; no definite D call. V gave up 2 bases and J gave up 5 bases, with 7 bases separating them. CDR1 SEHNR and CDR2 FQNEAQ come from the germline V gene (reference sequence). CDR3 length: 12 residues. This CDR3 is CASSLRSHEQYF. CDR3 coding DNA: TGTGCCAGCAGCTTACGATCACACGAGCAGTACTTC. Supplemented by reference TRBV7-9 and TRBJ2-7, the full variable domain reads DTGVSQNPRHKITKRGQNVTFRCDPISEHNRLYWYRQTLGQGPEFLTYFQNEAQLEKSRLLSDRFSAERPKGSFSTLEIQRTEQGDSAMYLCASSLRSHEQYFGPGTRLTVT.

V usage is TRBV19 and J usage is TRBJ1-5; the D gene is possibly TRBD1 (6 bases). This CDR3 region has 15 residues. The ends were cut back, 5 bases at V and 0 bases at J, with 11 bases in the middle. The germline V gene has CDR1 LNHDA and CDR2 SQIVND (reference sequence). CDR3 loop: CASSLQGFSNQPQHF. The CDR3 bases are TGTGCCAGTAGTTTACAGGGCTTTAGCAATCAGCCCCAGCATTTT.